The 27 T cell receptor beta chains in this list originate from one sample, sequenced in a study of cytomegalovirus exposure and HLA in healthy donors (dated 2017 in TCRdb). The method behind the library was the immunoSEQ multiplex PCR assay. For the multiplex PCR, a mixture combining 60 forward primers for TCR Vbeta segments and 13 reverse primers for TCR Jbeta segments was used. Imported from immuneACCESS, the table was reduced by TCRdb to in-frame sequences with V and J called. These copies leave out some clones; in studies compared against another copy, an unresolved V gene accounts for under half, and the cause of the remainder is not known. This sample holds 150,000 to 200,000 clones; about 90% were observed only once. Clones ranked in the top ten supply 0.2% to 0.3% of the sample. The specimen sequenced was PBMCs. These receptors originate from a girl in the first two years of life in good health and CMV-seronegative.

In this sample, this clone turned up once. V usage is TRBV4-2 and J usage is TRBJ1-2; 10 bases match TRBD1. Unmatched junction bases numbered 6, after V lost 0 bases and J lost 8 bases. Per the germline V gene, CDR1 is LGHNA and CDR2 is YNFKEQ. This CDR3 contains 15 residues. The CDR3 loop is CASSQDRQGACGYTF. The CDR3 nucleotides are TGTGCCAGCAGCCAAGATAGACAGGGGGCGTGCGGCTACACCTTC.

A single count supports this clone. J is TRBJ2-1 and V is TRBV6-5; 7 nucleotides agree with TRBD1. This CDR3 comprises 15 residues. V was pared by 6 bases and J by 1 base, with 6 bases of the junction left unmatched. Germline loops: CDR1 MNHEY, CDR2 SVGAGI. For the CDR3, the DNA is TGTGCCAGCAGCCGCTGGGACAGATCCTACAATGAGCAGTTCTTC. Its protein product is CASSRWDRSYNEQFF.

The gene calls are TRBV2 and TRBJ1-2, with TRBD1 identical over 8 bases. CDR1 is SNHLY and CDR2 is FYNNEI in the germline V gene. The J segment lost 4 bases and the V segment lost 6 bases, leaving 10 bases of the junction unmatched. The CDR3 covers 15 residues. The CDR3 nucleotides are TGTGCCAGCAGAGGATCAGGGGGCATCGGCTATGGCTACACCTTC. Translated, it gives CASRGSGGIGYGYTF.

The count of this clone is one. The rearrangement links TRBV27 to TRBJ2-1; TRBD2 matches 11 bases. Germline V gene data show CDR1 as MNHEY and CDR2 as SMNVEV (reference sequence). This CDR3 region has 17 residues. Unmatched junction bases numbered 10, after V lost 6 bases and J lost 3 bases. This CDR3 is CASSPTSSGGRYNEQFF. For the CDR3, the DNA is TGTGCCAGCAGCCCAACCTCTAGCGGGGGGCGCTACAATGAGCAGTTCTTC.

This clone was seen a few times. The chain links TRBV6-5 to TRBJ2-2; perhaps TRBD1 as D (6 bases). This CDR3 spans 15 amino acids. V shed 0 bases and J shed 4 bases, with 9 bases lying between them. The V gene's germline CDR1 is MNHEY and CDR2 SVGAGI. CDR3 nucleotides: TGTGCCAGCAGTTACTCGGGCAGGGGCACCGGGGAGCTGTTTTTT. Its translation is CASSYSGRGTGELFF.

The DNA of the CDR3 is TGTGCCAGTAGTGTGATTAGCGGGGGTCTATCGCAAGAGACCCAGTACTTC. As protein: CASSVISGGLSQETQYF. V is TRBV19 and J is TRBJ2-5; 9 bases are shared with TRBD2. With 5 bases clipped from V and 2 bases from J, the junction kept 12 bases outside the gene matches. CDR1 is LNHDA and CDR2 is SQIVND in the germline V gene (reference sequence). The length of the CDR3 is 17 residues.

In this sample, this clone turned up a few times. The J gene is TRBJ2-3, the V gene TRBV4-1; unclear D gene. V dropped 0 bases and J dropped 4 bases, with 5 bases sitting between them. The CDR3 has 13 amino acids. The germline gives CDR1 MGHRA, CDR2 YSYEKL. The CDR3 sequence is CASSQDPADTQYF. The CDR3 DNA reads as TGCGCCAGCAGCCAAGATCCCGCAGATACGCAGTATTTT.

This chain connects TRBV11-2 to TRBJ1-1; possibly TRBD1 for D (5 bases). V was pared by 4 bases and J by 5 bases, with 17 bases between. Germline V lookup: CDR1 SGHAT, CDR2 FQNNGV. The CDR3 spans 15 residues. The CDR3 region has the DNA TGTGCCAGCAGCTCCGGACCAGGGATTTATACTGAAGCTTTCTTT. Amino acids: CASSSGPGIYTEAFF.

The chain is built from TRBV2 and TRBJ1-5; D is unresolved. Trimming removed 1 base at V and 8 bases at J, with 6 bases between. There are 12 residues in the CDR3. In germline, CDR1 is SNHLY, CDR2 FYNNEI. CDR3 region: CASSEGGEPQHF. Here the CDR3 DNA reads TGTGCCAGCAGTGAAGGAGGCGAGCCCCAGCATTTT.

This chain uses TRBV6-5 with TRBJ2-5; no clear D gene. Per germline, CDR1 MNHEY and CDR2 SVGAGI. Trimming left V 4 bases short and J 0 bases short, with 3 bases between. CDR3 size: 12 residues. CDR3 in DNA: TGTGCCAGCAGTTCGTACCAAGAGACCCAGTACTTC. Translation gives CASSSYQETQYF.

This sequence joins TRBV18 and TRBJ2-7, with D perhaps TRBD2 (6 bases). Germline V lookup: CDR1 KGHSH, CDR2 LQKENI. V was clipped by 2 bases and J by 9 bases, with 20 bases between them. The CDR3 is 15 amino acids. The CDR3 is CASSPERANSGAQYF. In nucleotides, the CDR3 is TGTGCCAGCTCACCAGAGCGGGCTAACTCAGGTGCGCAGTACTTC.

V and J are TRBV6-1 and TRBJ2-7; D perhaps matches TRBD1 (7 bases). CDR3 length equals 14 residues. Germline CDR1 MNHNS, CDR2 SASEGT. The ends were cut back, 5 bases at V and 2 bases at J, with 13 bases in the middle. The CDR3 region is CASSKPGGTYEQYF. DNA for the CDR3: TGTGCCAGCAGTAAGCCAGGGGGGACCTACGAGCAGTACTTC.

The V gene is TRBV5-4, the J gene TRBJ2-7; 10 bases are shared with TRBD1. CDR3 length: 15 amino acids. CDR1 and CDR2 (germline): SGHNT, YYREEE (reference sequence). After removal of 5 bases from V and 5 bases from J, the junction contained 10 bases not matched to a gene. The CDR3: CASRGPGQGFDEQYF. CDR3 nucleotide sequence: TGTGCCAGCAGGGGACCGGGACAGGGGTTCGACGAGCAGTACTTC.

CDR3 nucleotides: TGTGCCAGCAGCTTAGTGGGCGGACAGGCCGATTACGAGCAGTACTTC. Its translation: CASSLVGGQADYEQYF. This rearrangement joins TRBV7-9 to TRBJ2-7, with TRBD1 matching 7 bases. Looked up from germline, CDR1 is SEHNR and CDR2 is FQNEAQ (reference sequence). The V segment lost 1 base and the J segment 4 bases; nucleotides outside the gene matches: 10. CDR3 size: 16 residues.

The CDR3 here is CATSRGGYTGELFF. In nucleotides, the CDR3 is TGTGCCACCAGCAGAGGAGGCTACACCGGGGAGCTGTTTTTT. The V gene is TRBV15, the J gene TRBJ2-2; no firm D call. This CDR3 has 14 residues. With 1 base removed from V and 3 bases from J, the gap between germline ends came to 6 bases. CDR1 and CDR2 from the germline V gene are LNHNV and YYDKDF (reference sequence).

This chain uses TRBV2 with TRBJ2-7; 10 nucleotides match TRBD1. The CDR3 is 15 residues long. Germline assignment: CDR1 SNHLY and CDR2 FYNNEI. V trimming: 6 bases; J trimming: 2 bases; junction bases outside the gene matches: 7. CDR3 residues: CASRLRTGGTYEQYF. The CDR3 region has the DNA TGTGCCAGCAGACTAAGGACAGGGGGGACCTACGAGCAGTACTTC.

The chain combines TRBV30 with TRBJ1-5; D may be TRBD1 (5 bases). V was pared by 0 bases and J by 0 bases, with 18 bases between. The CDR3 runs to 18 residues. The germline V gene encodes CDR1 GTSNPN and CDR2 SVGIG (reference sequence). CDR3 residues: CAWSVRGGVFYSNQPQHF. In nucleotides, the CDR3 is TGTGCCTGGAGTGTACGGGGGGGGGTTTTTTATAGCAATCAGCCCCAGCATTTT.

The chain carries TRBV15 and TRBJ2-7; D perhaps matches TRBD2 (7 bases). The CDR3 has 17 residues. V lost 0 bases, J lost 1 base, and 16 bases lay in between. The germline V gene has CDR1 LNHNV and CDR2 YYDKDF (reference sequence). Here the CDR3 DNA reads TGTGCCACCAGCAGAGATTACCGGGGGGCCCTTTCCTACGAGCAGTACTTC. Translated, it gives CATSRDYRGALSYEQYF.

The chain couples TRBV27 to TRBJ2-1; possibly TRBD2 for D (6 bases). Germline V lookup: CDR1 MNHEY, CDR2 SMNVEV (reference sequence). V lost 2 bases and J 5 bases, leaving 19 bases between the germline ends. CDR3 length: 17 residues. The CDR3 loop reads CASSLRIGTVKNNEQFF. In DNA, the CDR3 is TGTGCCAGCAGTTTACGAATTGGGACTGTAAAAAACAATGAGCAGTTCTTC.

This rearrangement joins TRBV23-1 to TRBJ1-5, with D possibly matching TRBD1 (6 bases). TRBV23-1 is classed as an ORF, of uncertain function. This CDR3 has 21 residues. V was clipped by 7 bases and J by 3 bases, with 34 bases between them. Here the CDR3 reads CASIRGNGGLFGFVVNQPQHF. The CDR3 DNA reads TGCGCCAGCATTAGGGGGAATGGGGGTTTGTTTGGGTTTGTCGTCAATCAGCCCCAGCATTTT.

This clone was counted between two and nine times. V usage is TRBV7-9 and J usage is TRBJ2-5; D unclear. Germline V gene data show CDR1 as SEHNR and CDR2 as FQNEAQ (reference sequence). V was cut by 3 bases and J by 4 bases, with 6 bases left in between. The CDR3 is 12 amino acids. CDR3 DNA: TGTGCCAGCAGCTTCTTGGCAGAGACCCAGTACTTC. Translating it yields CASSFLAETQYF.

This chain links TRBV9 with TRBJ2-3; no reliable D call. This CDR3 has 14 amino acids. Germline CDR1 reads SGDLS; CDR2 reads YYNGEE. Trimming stripped 6 bases from V and 2 bases from J, with 13 bases between. This CDR3 reads CASTPSRATDTQYF. The CDR3 coding sequence is TGTGCCAGCACCCCCTCTAGAGCCACAGATACGCAGTATTTT.

The CDR3 loop is CASSSVTSGASEQYF. The CDR3 DNA reads TGCGCCAGCAGCTCGGTGACTAGCGGGGCCTCCGAGCAGTACTTC. The chain couples TRBV5-1 to TRBJ2-7, with 11 nucleotides matching TRBD2. Per the germline V gene, CDR1 is SGHRS and CDR2 is YFSETQ. The junction had 8 bases not matched to a gene; V was cut back by 3 bases and J by 6 bases. The CDR3 sequence is 15 residues long.

V gene TRBV5-4 combines with J gene TRBJ1-4; TRBD1 agrees at 9 bases. This CDR3 spans 14 amino acids. The ends lost 2 bases at V and 6 bases at J; junction bases unmatched: 2. Germline CDR1 reads SGHNT; CDR2 reads YYREEE (reference sequence). The CDR3 is CASSFRDRDEKLFF. As DNA, the CDR3 is TGTGCCAGCAGCTTCCGGGACAGGGATGAAAAACTGTTTTTT.

V usage is TRBV13 and J usage is TRBJ2-7, with 9 bases lining up with TRBD2. The ends lost 8 bases at V and 1 base at J; junction bases unmatched: 6. This CDR3 comprises 14 residues. Germline CDR1 reads PRHDT; CDR2 reads FYEKMQ (reference sequence). CDR3 bases: TGTGCCAGCTCCGCGGGGGGGCCATCCTACGAGCAGTACTTC. This sequence encodes CASSAGGPSYEQYF.

The V and J genes are TRBV4-2 and TRBJ2-1; D may be TRBD2 (5 bases). CDR3 length: 17 amino acids. Looked up from germline, CDR1 is LGHNA and CDR2 is YNFKEQ. The V end was cut by 4 bases, the J end by 6 bases, with 22 bases between. The CDR3 here is CASSRNGRIITSNEQFF. The DNA for the CDR3 is TGTGCCAGCAGCCGAAACGGACGAATAATAACTAGCAATGAGCAGTTCTTC.

This chain links TRBV13 with TRBJ1-1; 10 nucleotides agree with TRBD1. Per germline, CDR1 PRHDT and CDR2 FYEKMQ (reference sequence). V lost 4 bases and J lost 0; bases outside the gene matches: 8. CDR3 length: 17 residues. The CDR3 DNA reads TGTGCCAGCAGCTCGACAGGGGGCGCGTTCTTGAACACTGAAGCTTTCTTT. Translated, it gives CASSSTGGAFLNTEAFF. The whole variable domain, filled in from reference TRBV13 and TRBJ1-1, reads AAGVIQSPRHLIKEKRETATLKCYPIPRHDTVYWYQQGPGQDPQFLISFYEKMQSDKGSIPDRFSAQQFSDYHSELNMSSLELGDSALYFCASSSTGGAFLNTEAFFGQGTRLTVV.